The sequence of this T cell receptor beta chain was determined in a study of blood T cells in healthy people across ages. Study conclusions and caveats: The study regarded diversity estimates from one million T cells as underestimates.

The V and J ends lost 1 base and 7 bases, in that order; junction bases with no gene match: 5. Germline CDR1 is LGHNA and CDR2 is YNFKEQ. This CDR3 comprises 17 residues. On this clonotype: The antigen is undetermined.

Each donor's blood draw was around 10 milliliters of peripheral blood. Using a J-beta primer mix together with a sample-barcoded 5' primer, a second PCR was run for roughly 7 to 12 cycles. A minimum of 2.5 million CDR3-containing paired-end reads was obtained for each sample. Using its own MiXCR run on the 5' RACE reads, TCRdb lists one record per CDR3 protein. The sample has roughly 1.5 million distinct CDR3 sequences; approximately 42% are singletons. The TCR sequence derives from a woman under 30 in good health. The rearrangement uses TRBV4-2 and TRBJ2-2; the match to TRBD2 covers 14 bases. What was sequenced was blood. Here the CDR3 reads CASSQVGTSGSSGELFF. For the CDR3, the DNA is TGTGCCAGCAGCCAAGTGGGGACTAGCGGGAGTAGCGGGGAGCTGTTTTTT.